This T cell receptor (beta chain) was sequenced for a study of T cell responses to AZD1222 COVID-19 vaccine. Produced via immunoSEQ multiplex PCR; TCRdb's table is partial and in-frame only. The profile shows 120,000 or so clones, about 94% of them singletons. In germline, CDR1 is MNHEY, CDR2 SMNVEV (reference sequence). The CDR3 has 15 residues. The J segment lost 7 bases and the V segment lost 1 base, leaving 6 bases of the junction unmatched. Study-wide results and limits: Donors were mostly white British, more females; clonal diversity possibly underestimated.

In its sample, this clone was seen a few times. Its antigen remains unidentified. This sequence was found in an adult who received the AZD1222 COVID-19 vaccine. The rearrangement uses TRBV27 and TRBJ2-2; 7 bases align to TRBD1. The starting material was peripheral blood, obtained 28 days after the second AZD1222 dose. CDR3 region: CASSLYGTDVGELFF. The DNA of the CDR3 is TGTGCCAGCAGTTTATACGGGACAGATGTCGGGGAGCTGTTTTTT.